These 13 T cell receptor beta chains were all obtained from the same sample, sequenced in a study of T cell changes during pregnancy in multiple sclerosis. Sequencing was performed with immunoSEQ multiplex PCR; in TCRdb, only in-frame clones are kept and a portion is missing. Found here are some 60,000 clones, about 92% of them singletons; the top ten hold approximately 3%. The sample in question was peripheral blood, obtained in the first trimester of pregnancy. These receptors all stem from a female donor in good health, enrolled as a control in a pregnancy study.

The chain employs TRBV7-2 and TRBJ1-1; D might be TRBD1 (6 bases). The germline CDR1 and CDR2 sequences are SGHTA and FQGNSA. The CDR3 length is 14 residues. The V end lost 4 bases, the J end lost 6 bases, and 15 bases lay between the germline ends. CDR3 bases: TGTGCCAGCAGCTCAACAGGGCCGTGGTCTGAAGCTTTCTTT. Its protein product is CASSSTGPWSEAFF.

In this sample, this clone turned up once. The chain combines TRBV6-1 with TRBJ1-3, with D tentatively TRBD1 (6 bases). Germline CDR1 reads MNHNS; CDR2 reads SASEGT. The CDR3 is 15 residues long. Trimming stripped 3 bases from V and 3 bases from J, with 12 bases between. The CDR3 spells CASSDGGLGGNTIYF. In DNA form, the CDR3 reads TGTGCCAGCAGTGACGGGGGGCTAGGTGGAAACACCATATATTTT.

The chain has TRBV4-3 and TRBJ2-3, with TRBD2 identical over 12 bases. The CDR3 is 16 amino acids. Germline V gene lookup returns CDR1 LGHNA and CDR2 YSLEER. V gave up 3 bases and J gave up 7 bases; unmatched junction bases: 8. CDR3 region: CASSHGGLAGSHTQYF. The CDR3 DNA reads TGCGCCAGCAGCCATGGAGGACTAGCGGGGTCGCATACGCAGTATTTT.

The V gene is TRBV2, the J gene TRBJ2-7, with 9 bases fitting TRBD1. This CDR3 is built from 14 residues. Germline V gene lookup returns CDR1 SNHLY and CDR2 FYNNEI. The V and J ends lost 7 bases and 4 bases, in that order; junction bases with no gene match: 8. CDR3 residues: CASISTGGSYEQYF. CDR3 in DNA: TGTGCCAGCATTAGTACAGGGGGCTCGTACGAGCAGTACTTC.

This clone was found once. This chain links TRBV19 with TRBJ2-1; 8 bases fit TRBD2. With V trimmed by 10 bases and J by 4 bases, 6 bases remained unmatched. This CDR3 region has 13 residues. In germline, CDR1 is LNHDA, CDR2 SQIVND (reference sequence). Here the CDR3 DNA reads TGTGCCATTCAGGAGCGGGGGTACAATGAGCAGTTCTTC. Translating it yields CAIQERGYNEQFF.

The chain joins TRBV6-1 to TRBJ2-4, with D possibly TRBD1 on 5 matching bases. The germline V gene has CDR1 MNHNS and CDR2 SASEGT. This CDR3 comprises 16 residues. Trimming cost V 1 base and J 4 bases, with 14 bases left between them. CDR3: CASSEGTSTVKNIQYF. CDR3 bases: TGTGCCAGCAGTGAAGGAACGTCGACAGTAAAAAACATTCAGTACTTC.

The rearrangement links TRBV19 to TRBJ1-1, with 8 positions matching TRBD1. Losses at the gene ends were 3 bases for V and 0 bases for J; bases not matched to a gene: 6. The CDR3 totals 16 residues. In germline, CDR1 is LNHDA, CDR2 SQIVND (reference sequence). The CDR3 nucleotides are TGTGCCAGTAGTATCGGACAGGGCGGTTTGAACACTGAAGCTTTCTTT. This encodes CASSIGQGGLNTEAFF.

The V call is TRBV6-1, the J call TRBJ2-5, with 7 bases fitting TRBD1. The CDR3 has 13 residues. The trim removed 0 bases at V and 9 bases at J, leaving 4 bases unmatched. Germline CDR1 is MNHNS and CDR2 is SASEGT. In DNA form, the CDR3 reads TGTGCCAGCAGTGAAGCGCCCGGGACAGCCCAGTACTTC. Residues: CASSEAPGTAQYF.

This rearrangement joins TRBV5-4 to TRBJ2-1; 8 nucleotides agree with TRBD2. Germline CDR1 and CDR2: SGHNT and YYREEE (reference sequence). The CDR3 is made up of 15 amino acids. V dropped 4 bases and J dropped 9; count of bases not matched to a gene: 12. DNA for the CDR3: TGTGCCAGCAGCCCTGGGGTAGCGGGGTTTCGTGAGCAGTTCTTC. The encoded protein is CASSPGVAGFREQFF.

This rearrangement joins TRBV27 to TRBJ1-1; D remains ambiguous. Germline CDR1 reads MNHEY; CDR2 reads SMNVEV (reference sequence). The V end was cut by 1 base, the J end by 1 base, with 7 bases between. The CDR3 is made up of 14 amino acids. The CDR3: CASSLFPGNTEAFF. As DNA, the CDR3 is TGTGCCAGCAGTTTATTTCCGGGGAACACTGAAGCTTTCTTT.

V usage is TRBV28 and J usage is TRBJ2-1; no clear D gene. V lost 9 bases and J 6 bases, leaving 9 bases between the germline ends. This CDR3 has 11 residues. Germline V gene lookup returns CDR1 MDHEN and CDR2 SYDVKM. CDR3 DNA sequence: TGTGCCAGTTCGAGTGGCAATGAGCAGTTCTTC. Translation: CASSSGNEQFF.

The V gene is TRBV5-4, the J gene TRBJ1-3; D is perhaps TRBD1 (5 bases). Trimming shortened V by 0 bases and J by 2 bases, and 12 bases separated the two germline ends. CDR3 length: 16 residues. From germline, CDR1 is SGHNT and CDR2 YYREEE (reference sequence). This chain's CDR3 is CASSLDVLGAGNTIYF. CDR3 DNA: TGTGCCAGCAGCTTGGATGTTCTAGGGGCTGGAAACACCATATATTTT.

V is TRBV14 and J is TRBJ2-3; tentative D call: TRBD1 (6 bases). Per the germline V gene, CDR1 is SGHDN and CDR2 is FVKESK. The CDR3 is 14 residues long. Deletions cut 4 bases from V and 2 bases from J, with 10 bases between. This chain's CDR3 is CASSPTGDTDTQYF. The CDR3 DNA sequence: TGTGCCAGCAGCCCGACAGGAGACACAGATACGCAGTATTTT.